These T cell receptor beta chains were read from a single sample in a study of metastatic and nonmetastatic thyroid tumors. TCRdb re-called clones from the PCR reads using MiXCR. The sample consists of around 50,000 clones, 25% to 35% of them appearing once. Sequences were obtained from blood. The receptors were gathered from a female donor with papillary thyroid cancer or a benign thyroid nodule (not recorded which). Some clones in this sample may be carry-over from other donors' samples. The CDR3 runs from the conserved cysteine through the conserved F or W. A D gene is named only where the DNA matches it firmly. Size is omitted from some rows. Given values are once, few, many or a class for expanded clones.

d_call | clone_size | j_call | v_call | cdr3_nt | cdr3_aa
. | few | TRBJ1-6 | TRBV12-5 | TGTGCTAGCGGCTGGGATTCACCCCTCCACTTT | CASGWDSPLHF
. | few | TRBJ1-5 | TRBV2 | TGTGCCAGCAGTGGATCAGCGAGCAATCAGCCCCAGCATTTT | CASSGSASNQPQHF
TRBD2 | . | TRBJ2-7 | TRBV11-2 | TGTGCCAGCAGCTTAGCCCGGACTAGCGAGCAGTACTTC | CASSLARTSEQYF
. | many | TRBJ2-5 | TRBV5-4 | TGTGCCAGCAGCTGGCCCTTGGAAGAGACCCAGTACTTC | CASSWPLEETQYF
TRBD1 | . | TRBJ2-7 | TRBV20-1 | TGCAGTGCTAGAGATGGGAGCTCCGGGACAGGCCTCTCCGAGCAGTACTTC | CSARDGSSGTGLSEQYF
TRBD2 | few | TRBJ2-5 | TRBV11-1 | TGTGCCAGCAGCTTAGGCCTAGCGGGAGTAGAGACCCAGTACTTC | CASSLGLAGVETQYF
TRBD2 | few | TRBJ2-3 | TRBV27 | TGTGCCAGCAGTTCTACCACTAGCGGGTTAGGCACGCAGTATTTT | CASSSTTSGLGTQYF
. | . | TRBJ1-2 | TRBV19 | TGTGCCAGTAGTATAGATGGCTGGGTGAATGGCTACACCTTC | CASSIDGWVNGYTF
TRBD2 | . | TRBJ2-7 | TRBV3-1 | TGTGCCAGCAGCCAAGGAAATTTGCGGGGGGCCTACGAGCAGTACTTC | CASSQGNLRGAYEQYF
. | many | TRBJ2-3 | TRBV10-3 | TGTGCCATCAGTGCGGGTTTACCCACAGATACGCAGTATTTT | CAISAGLPTDTQYF
. | . | TRBJ2-1 | TRBV12-3/TRBV12-4 | TGTGCCAGCAGTTTAGGTAGTAAGAATGAGCAGTTCTTC | CASSLGSKNEQFF
. | few | TRBJ2-1 | TRBV6-1 | TGTGCCAGCAGGCCCCGGATGGGGCAGAGCTCCTACAATGAGCAGTTCTTC | CASRPRMGQSSYNEQFF
. | few | TRBJ1-6 | TRBV19 | TGTGCCAGTAGTATAGGTGAGAATTCACCCCTCCACTTT | CASSIGENSPLHF
. | . | TRBJ2-2 | TRBV5-1 | TGCGCCAGCAGCTTGGCCATCGCGGGGGCCACCGGGGAGCTGTTTTTT | CASSLAIAGATGELFF
TRBD1 | . | TRBJ1-2 | TRBV19 | TGTGCCAGTAGTAGTGGGACCGGGACAGGGGGCGAAGCAGGTGGCTACACCTTC | CASSSGTGTGGEAGGYTF
TRBD2 | . | TRBJ2-2 | TRBV9 | TGTGCCAGCAGCGTGAGAGGTCTAGCGGGAGTCCCCGGGGAGCTGTTTTTT | CASSVRGLAGVPGELFF
TRBD2 | . | TRBJ2-2 | TRBV6-5 | TGTGCCAGCAGTTACGGACGACTAGCGGGAAGCACCGGGGAGCTGTTTTTT | CASSYGRLAGSTGELFF
TRBD1 | many | TRBJ2-5 | TRBV6-1 | TGTGCCAGCAGTGATCAAGACAGGGCTCTAGGGACCCAGTACTTC | CASSDQDRALGTQYF
. | . | TRBJ2-7 | TRBV11-3 | TGTGCCAGCAGCCCGGGTGAGATTTCCGAGCAGTACTTC | CASSPGEISEQYF
. | few | TRBJ1-6 | TRBV30 | TGTGCCTGGAGTAATCGCCAGGGAAGTTTCCACTTT | CAWSNRQGSFHF
. | . | TRBJ1-5 | TRBV4-1 | TGCGCCAGCAGCCAAGGCACATGGGGTCAGCCCCAGCATTTT | CASSQGTWGQPQHF
. | once | TRBJ2-2 | TRBV12-3/TRBV12-4 | TGTGCCAGCAGTTTATCGGCGAACACCGGGGAGCTGTTTTTT | CASSLSANTGELFF
TRBD1 | . | TRBJ1-1 | TRBV27 | TGTGCCAGCAGGGCCGGGACAGGGGCAGGAGGCACTGAAGCTTTCTTT | CASRAGTGAGGTEAFF
. | . | TRBJ2-7 | TRBV20-1 | TGCAGTGCTTTACAATGGGACACCCTTTACGAGCAGTACTTC | CSALQWDTLYEQYF
. | . | TRBJ1-1 | TRBV24-1 | TGTGCCACCAGTGAGCCCGGGAGCGGTGAAGCTTTCTTT | CATSEPGSGEAFF